Each of the 21 T cell receptor beta chains below was sequenced from the same sample in a study of radiation and T cells in renal cell carcinoma. Clones were sequenced by immunoSEQ multiplex PCR, and TCRdb holds only the in-frame ones, with some missing. Of approximately 43,000 clones listed, around four fifths are singletons. The time point denotes: blood 4 weeks post-SBRT, at nephrectomy. Treatment reported: 15 Gy SBRT to primary tumor, nephrectomy 4 weeks later. The sample in question was blood, obtained from a patient whose treatment included radiotherapy and nephrectomy. The receptors were sampled from a woman between 65 and 79 years old with renal cell carcinoma.

Notes on this clone: At the DNA level, this CDR3 is encoded by other sequences in the same sample as well. The rearrangement links TRBV6-1 to TRBJ2-1; 7 bases match TRBD1. Germline loops: CDR1 MNHNS, CDR2 SASEGT. The CDR3 has 14 residues. Trimming at V came to 8 bases and at J to 3 bases, leaving 7 bases not matched to a gene. The CDR3 nucleotides are TGTGCCAGCTGGGACAGTAGGGACTACAATGAGCAGTTCTTC. Translation gives CASWDSRDYNEQFF.

The rearrangement links TRBV5-1 to TRBJ2-3, with 8 bases fitting TRBD1. The trim removed 3 bases at V and 5 bases at J, leaving 11 bases unmatched. The CDR3 sequence is 16 residues long. Germline values: CDR1 SGHRS, CDR2 YFSETQ. CDR3 nucleotides: TGCGCCAGCAGCTGGACAGGGCGGATGAATGGAGATACGCAGTATTTT. Translation gives CASSWTGRMNGDTQYF.

This clone was found a few times. The chain uses TRBV10-1 and TRBJ2-2; D unresolved. This CDR3 has 15 amino acids. CDR1 and CDR2 (germline): WNHNN, SYGVQD (reference sequence). Trimming took off 4 bases at V and 6 bases at J, with 15 bases between the two ends. The CDR3 DNA sequence: TGCGCCAGCAGTGCAACGGGCTCATCCCCCGGGGAGCTGTTTTTT. This encodes CASSATGSSPGELFF.

The J gene is TRBJ1-2, the V gene TRBV6-1; 7 bases map to TRBD1. Trimming took 7 bases from V and 0 from J; bases not matched to a gene: 8. Germline V gene sequence: CDR1 MNHNS, CDR2 SASEGT. This CDR3 region has 15 residues. Here the CDR3 DNA reads TGTGCCAGCATGATCCGGGACAGTCCTAACTATGGCTACACCTTC. Its translation is CASMIRDSPNYGYTF.

V and J are TRBV6-6 and TRBJ1-1, with D maybe TRBD1 (5 bases). The V gene's germline CDR1 is MNHNY and CDR2 SVGAGI (reference sequence). V lost 4 bases and J lost 6, with 12 bases in between. The CDR3 spans 13 residues. The CDR3: CASSSTRGSEAFF. The CDR3 DNA is TGTGCCAGCAGTTCCACTCGGGGCTCTGAAGCTTTCTTT.

CDR3 amino acids: CSVGSQSSYEQYF. The CDR3 region has the DNA TGCAGCGTTGGAAGTCAGAGCTCCTACGAGCAGTACTTC. The rearrangement joins TRBV29-1 to TRBJ2-7; D ambiguous. V was trimmed by 4 bases and J by 0 bases, leaving 10 bases between them. Germline values: CDR1 SQVTM, CDR2 ANQGSEA. CDR3 length: 13 residues.

The chain uses TRBV4-1 and TRBJ1-3, with D uncertain. The germline V gene has CDR1 MGHRA and CDR2 YSYEKL. This CDR3 is 16 amino acids long. V gave up 4 bases and J gave up 2 bases, with 15 bases separating them. CDR3 sequence reads: CASSPFRAQAGNTIYF. The DNA of the CDR3 is TGCGCCAGCAGCCCGTTCCGGGCCCAGGCTGGAAACACCATATATTTT.

The chain carries TRBV18 and TRBJ1-5; 11 nucleotides match TRBD1. V dropped 5 bases and J dropped 4; count of bases not matched to a gene: 1. Germline CDR1 and CDR2: KGHSH and LQKENI. This CDR3 comprises 14 residues. The CDR3: CASSGTGGNQPQHF. In DNA, the CDR3 is TGTGCCAGCTCAGGGACAGGGGGGAATCAGCCCCAGCATTTT.

This clone occurred a few times. V usage is TRBV19 and J usage is TRBJ2-7; TRBD2 might be the D (5 bases). The CDR3 contains 13 residues. The germline CDR1 and CDR2 sequences are LNHDA and SQIVND (reference sequence). Trimming took off 5 bases at V and 7 bases at J, with 15 bases between the two ends. CDR3 coding DNA: TGTGCCAGTAGTGAGGGCCGGGATCGGGAGCAGTACTTC. Translated, it gives CASSEGRDREQYF.

V is TRBV7-2 and J is TRBJ2-7; maybe TRBD1 (5 bases). CDR1 is SGHTA and CDR2 is FQGNSA in the germline V gene. The CDR3 has 15 amino acids. The ends were cut back, 3 bases at V and 3 bases at J, with 15 bases in the middle. CDR3 region: CASSLSSERGYEQYF. CDR3 nucleotides: TGTGCCAGCAGCTTGTCGTCGGAAAGGGGCTACGAGCAGTACTTC. Full variable domain (rest looked up from reference TRBV7-2 and TRBJ2-7): GAGVSQSPSNKVTEKGKDVELRCDPISGHTALYWYRQSLGQGLEFLIYFQGNSAPDKSGLPSDRFSAERTGGSVSTLTIQRTQQEDSAVYLCASSLSSERGYEQYFGPGTRLTVT.

This chain joins TRBV7-9 and TRBJ2-3; D is ambiguous. The ends were cut back, 1 base at V and 0 bases at J, with 8 bases in the middle. Germline CDR1 is SEHNR and CDR2 is FQNEAQ (reference sequence). CDR3 length: 15 amino acids. CDR3 protein: CASSLGWASTDTQYF. For the CDR3, the DNA is TGTGCCAGCAGCTTAGGCTGGGCTAGCACAGATACGCAGTATTTT.

This chain links TRBV7-2 with TRBJ2-6; D gene unclear. This CDR3 has 15 residues. Germline CDR1 SGHTA, CDR2 FQGNSA. Trimming removed 9 bases from V and 4 bases from J, with 16 bases in between. The CDR3 loop is CASLLVLRGANVLTF. The CDR3 DNA reads TGTGCCAGTCTATTGGTCTTACGCGGGGCCAACGTCCTGACTTTC. Full variable domain (remainder filled in from reference TRBV7-2 and TRBJ2-6): GAGVSQSPSNKVTEKGKDVELRCDPISGHTALYWYRQSLGQGLEFLIYFQGNSAPDKSGLPSDRFSAERTGGSVSTLTIQRTQQEDSAVYLCASLLVLRGANVLTFGAGSRLTVL.

This rearrangement joins TRBV5-5 to TRBJ2-7; 11 positions match TRBD2. CDR3 length: 15 residues. Trimming removed 4 bases from V and 1 base from J; junction bases left unmatched: 4. In germline, CDR1 is SGHKS, CDR2 YYEKEE (reference sequence). The CDR3 nucleotides are TGTGCCAGCAGCGCGGGACTAGCGGAGTCCTACGAGCAGTACTTC. Protein: CASSAGLAESYEQYF.

The chain couples TRBV9 to TRBJ1-1; D is ambiguous. V was shortened by 0 bases and J by 0 bases, with 6 bases between the two germline ends. The CDR3 is made up of 14 amino acids. CDR1 and CDR2 (germline): SGDLS, YYNGEE. CDR3 sequence: CASSVVPVNTEAFF. For the CDR3, the DNA is TGTGCCAGCAGCGTAGTACCAGTGAACACTGAAGCTTTCTTT.

This clone showed up just once. The rearrangement joins TRBV10-3 to TRBJ2-5; D may be TRBD2 (6 bases). The CDR3 length is 16 residues. The V gene's germline CDR1 is ENHRY and CDR2 SYGVKD. Trimming left V 2 bases short and J 1 base short, with 14 bases between. CDR3 residues: CAISEGLAGSQETQYF. The DNA for the CDR3 is TGTGCCATCAGTGAGGGACTTGCGGGAAGCCAAGAGACCCAGTACTTC.

The rearrangement joins TRBV5-1 to TRBJ1-3, with a tentative D call TRBD1 (5 bases). The CDR3 contains 13 residues. Per the germline V gene, CDR1 is SGHRS and CDR2 is YFSETQ. Deletions cut 6 bases from V and 4 bases from J, with 11 bases between. The chain's CDR3 is CASTDPGGNTIYF. The CDR3 coding sequence is TGCGCCAGCACAGACCCAGGGGGAAACACCATATATTTT.

The V gene is TRBV7-3, the J gene TRBJ2-1; D is perhaps TRBD1 (6 bases). This CDR3 is 15 amino acids long. Germline-derived CDR1 and CDR2 are SGHTA and FQGTGA. Deletions cut 1 base from V and 5 bases from J, with 12 bases between. The CDR3 DNA sequence: TGTGCCAGCAGCTTAAGTGGGGGCAACAACAATGAGCAGTTCTTC. It encodes CASSLSGGNNNEQFF.

The chain joins TRBV7-8 to TRBJ1-2; TRBD1 might be the D (6 bases). The CDR3 contains 18 residues. Germline V CDR1 and CDR2: SGHVS, FQNEAQ. V lost 2 bases, J lost 0 bases, and 19 bases lay in between. This chain's CDR3 is CASSLQPVGGLSNYGYTF. In DNA, the CDR3 is TGTGCCAGCAGCTTACAACCTGTGGGGGGCTTATCTAACTATGGCTACACCTTC.

This rearrangement joins TRBV7-6 to TRBJ2-1, with 13 bases that match TRBD2. Germline CDR1 and CDR2: SGHVS and FNYEAQ. Trimming removed 1 base from V and 9 bases from J; junction bases left unmatched: 6. The CDR3 runs to 16 residues. CDR3 amino acids: CASSLVLAGGPTEQFF. The CDR3 region has the DNA TGTGCCAGCAGCTTAGTACTAGCGGGAGGGCCTACTGAGCAGTTCTTC.

The chain couples TRBV9 to TRBJ2-3, with 9 bases identical to TRBD2. Germline V gene lookup returns CDR1 SGDLS and CDR2 YYNGEE. The V and J ends lost 7 bases and 3 bases, in that order; junction bases with no gene match: 6. CDR3 size: 14 residues. CDR3 bases: TGTGCCAGCTCAGCGGGGGGCTGGACAGATACGCAGTATTTT. It encodes CASSAGGWTDTQYF. Complete variable domain (other parts from reference TRBV9 and TRBJ2-3): DSGVTQTPKHLITATGQRVTLRCSPRSGDLSVYWYQQSLDQGLQFLIQYYNGEERAKGNILERFSAQQFPDLHSELNLSSLELGDSALYFCASSAGGWTDTQYFGPGTRLTVL.

V is TRBV6-5 and J is TRBJ1-1, with 8 bases lining up with TRBD1. This CDR3 has 15 amino acids. V trimming: 2 bases; J trimming: 4 bases; junction bases outside the gene matches: 6. Germline V gives CDR1 MNHEY, CDR2 SVGAGI. The CDR3 is CASSYHGQGGTEAFF. CDR3 DNA sequence: TGTGCCAGCAGTTACCACGGACAGGGAGGCACTGAAGCTTTCTTT.